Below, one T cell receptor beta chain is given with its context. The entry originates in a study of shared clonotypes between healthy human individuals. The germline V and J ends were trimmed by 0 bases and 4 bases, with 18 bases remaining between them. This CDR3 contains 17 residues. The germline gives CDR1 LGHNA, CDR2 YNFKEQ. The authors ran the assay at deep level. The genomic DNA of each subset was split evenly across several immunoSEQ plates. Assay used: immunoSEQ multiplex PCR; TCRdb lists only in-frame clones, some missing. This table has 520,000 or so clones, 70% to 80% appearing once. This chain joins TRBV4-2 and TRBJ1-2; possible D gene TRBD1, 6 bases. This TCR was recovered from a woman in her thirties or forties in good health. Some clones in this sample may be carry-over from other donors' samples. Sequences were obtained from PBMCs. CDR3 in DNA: TGTGCCAGCAGCCAAGATCCCCGGGACCCCAGGGGCTATGGCTACACCTTC. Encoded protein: CASSQDPRDPRGYGYTF.